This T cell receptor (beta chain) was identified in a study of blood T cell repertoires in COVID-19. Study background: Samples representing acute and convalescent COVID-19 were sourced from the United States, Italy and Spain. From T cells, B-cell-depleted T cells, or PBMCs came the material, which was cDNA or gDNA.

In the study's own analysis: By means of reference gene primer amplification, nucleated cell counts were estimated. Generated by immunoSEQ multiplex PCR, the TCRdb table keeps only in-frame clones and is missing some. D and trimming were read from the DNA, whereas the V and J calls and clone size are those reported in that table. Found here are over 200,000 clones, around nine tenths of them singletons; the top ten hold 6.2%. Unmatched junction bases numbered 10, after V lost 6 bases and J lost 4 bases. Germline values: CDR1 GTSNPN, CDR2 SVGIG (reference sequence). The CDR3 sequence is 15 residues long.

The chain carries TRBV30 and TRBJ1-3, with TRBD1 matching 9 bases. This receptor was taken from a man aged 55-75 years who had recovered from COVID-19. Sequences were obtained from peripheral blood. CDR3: CACKDRGFSGNTIYF. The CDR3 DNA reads TGTGCCTGTAAGGACAGGGGTTTTTCGGGAAACACCATATATTTT.